This T cell receptor beta chain stems from a study of human T cells and chemical hapten exposure. Study-wide results and caveats: Sensitizing to DPC left TCRs with a frequency above 1 in 1000 unaltered.

Ten or more counts support this clonotype. Its antigen remains unknown. Library preparation tagged each individual cDNA molecule with a unique molecular identifier. TCRdb re-derived calls from the 5' RACE reads in MiXCR, one entry per CDR3 protein. The profile covers around 82,000 distinct CDR3 sequences, with 6.5% to 8.5% appearing a single time and under 3% taken by the ten largest. The CDR3 length is 14 residues. The V gene lost 0 bases and the J gene lost 1 base, with 4 bases spanning the gap. Total RNA was isolated from whole blood that had not been fractionated. The clonotype originates from a male donor in good health. The chain recombines TRBV12-3 or TRBV12-4 with TRBJ1-3; D gene unclear. CDR3 nucleotide sequence: TGTGCCAGCAGTTTAGCGCCATCTGGAAACACCATATATTTT. Residues: CASSLAPSGNTIYF.